This is a list of T cell receptor beta chains from one sample in a study of human T cells and chemical hapten exposure. TCRdb reprocessed the RACE reads via MiXCR and lists one record per CDR3 protein. The repertoire has 150,000 or so distinct CDR3 sequences, roughly 15% of them found once; the top ten carry 1.5% to 2%. The sequencing here drew on whole blood, taken in connection with sensitization to the hapten diphenylcyclopropenone (DPC). The receptor set was obtained from a woman under 40 with alopecia areata. Some clones in this sample may be carry-over from other donors' samples. Each CDR3 is given with its conserved first and last residue. A D gene is named only where the DNA matches it firmly. Not every row has a clone size; where given, it reads once, few, many or a size class.

TRBJ1-6 . TRBV7-9 TRBD1 TGTGCCAGCAGCTTAGCGACAGGGAGCTCCTATAATTCACCCCTCCACTTT CASSLATGSSYNSPLHF
TRBJ2-7 few TRBV28 . TGTGCCAGCAGCAGGACAGCCTTGCTGTTCTCCTACGAGCAGTACTTC CASSRTALLFSYEQYF
TRBJ1-4 few TRBV29-1 TRBD1 TGCAGCGTTGGGGACAGGGATAAGGAAAAACTGTTTTTT CSVGDRDKEKLFF
TRBJ2-3 few TRBV7-3 TRBD2 TGTGCCAGCAGCTTAATCCGGGGGGGCACAGATACGCAGTATTTT CASSLIRGGTDTQYF
TRBJ2-4 . TRBV28 . TGTGCCAGCAGTTTACCCTACAGCACTAGCTTGGGGACGGACATTCAGTACTTC CASSLPYSTSLGTDIQYF
TRBJ2-3 few TRBV2 TRBD2 TGTGCCAGCAGTGGGACTAGCGGGAGAAACACAGATACGCAGTATTTT CASSGTSGRNTDTQYF
TRBJ2-2 few TRBV12-3/TRBV12-4 . TGTGCCAGCAGTCCCCCCGGGGAGCTGTTTTTT CASSPPGELFF
TRBJ2-3 few TRBV6-2/TRBV6-3 TRBD2 TGTGCCAGCAGTTACTCATCAAGCGGGAGGGCGGAAGATACGCAGTATTTT CASSYSSSGRAEDTQYF
TRBJ1-6 many TRBV3-1 . TGTGCCAGCAGCCAAGGTCGGAATTCACCCCTCCACTTT CASSQGRNSPLHF
TRBJ2-2 . TRBV5-1 TRBD2 TGCGCCAGCAGCTCGGTAGCGGGCGCGAACACCGGGGAGCTGTTTTTT CASSSVAGANTGELFF
TRBJ2-4 . TRBV28 . TGTGCCAGCAGTTTATTCGGACAGTCGTGGGCCAAAAACATTCAGTACTTC CASSLFGQSWAKNIQYF
TRBJ1-6 many TRBV18 . TGTGCCAGCTCAACGTACAGGGATTCACCCCTCCACTTT CASSTYRDSPLHF
TRBJ1-4 . TRBV20-1 TRBD1 TGCAGTGCTAGGACAGGGGTCGAAAAACTGTTTTTT CSARTGVEKLFF
TRBJ2-4 few TRBV20-1 TRBD2 TGCAGTGCAACCGGGATAGCGGGTTTTGGCGCCAAAAACATTCAGTACTTC CSATGIAGFGAKNIQYF
TRBJ2-7 . TRBV28 TRBD1 TGTGCCAGCAGTTCCCGAAGGAGACAGGGCTACGAGCAGTACTTC CASSSRRRQGYEQYF
TRBJ2-5 few TRBV29-1 . TGCAGCGTTAGCGGCGGTCCGGGAGAGACCCAGTACTTC CSVSGGPGETQYF
TRBJ1-5 many TRBV18 . TGTGCCAGCTCACCAGGCCAGAGCAATCAGCCCCAGCATTTT CASSPGQSNQPQHF
TRBJ2-1 few TRBV20-1 . TGCAGTGCTAGATTGAAGCCCAGGCTGGTAGCGAATGAGCAGTTCTTC CSARLKPRLVANEQFF
TRBJ2-4 . TRBV11-2 . TGTGCCAGCAGCTTAGGGGGAGGCGGCATTCAGTACTTC CASSLGGGGIQYF
TRBJ1-2 many TRBV6-5 TRBD1 TGTGCCAGCAGTTACGTCGGGACAGGGGCTAACTATGGCTACACCTTC CASSYVGTGANYGYTF
TRBJ1-1 . TRBV9 TRBD1 TGTGCCAGCAGCGTGGAACAGGGGGCGGCTGAGGCTGAAGCTTTCTTT CASSVEQGAAEAEAFF
TRBJ2-7 few TRBV6-2/TRBV6-3 TRBD1 TGTGCCAGCAGTTACCTGACAGGGAGCTCCTACGAGCAGTACTTC CASSYLTGSSYEQYF
TRBJ2-7 . TRBV6-1 TRBD2 TGTGCCAGCAGTGAAGGACTAGCGCAATCCTACGAGCAGTACTTC CASSEGLAQSYEQYF
TRBJ1-2 many TRBV20-1 TRBD1 TGCAGTGCAACAGACCCGCAGGGGGCTAACTATGGCTACACCTTC CSATDPQGANYGYTF
TRBJ2-2 few TRBV5-1 . TGCGCCAGCAGCTTCGGGCCGAACACCGGGGAGCTGTTTTTT CASSFGPNTGELFF
TRBJ2-7 few TRBV6-5 TRBD1 TGTGCCAGCAGGACGGGACAGGCCTACGAGCAGTACTTC CASRTGQAYEQYF
TRBJ2-5 many TRBV5-1 . TGCGCCAGCAGCGTGACAGTTCCAACGGAGACCCAGTACTTC CASSVTVPTETQYF
TRBJ2-6 few TRBV2 . TGTGCCAGCAACTTACAAGAAGACGTCCTGACTTTC CASNLQEDVLTF
TRBJ2-5 . TRBV19 . TGTGCCAGTCAAAGAGGGCGCTTTGAGACCCAGTACTTC CASQRGRFETQYF
TRBJ1-1 . TRBV4-3 . TGCGCCAGCAGCCAGAACCCCACAGGGCCCACTGAAGCTTTCTTT CASSQNPTGPTEAFF
TRBJ1-2 . TRBV28 TRBD1 TGTGCCAGCAGCATAGGGACAGGGCTTGGCTACACCTTC CASSIGTGLGYTF
TRBJ2-2 many TRBV18 . TGTGCCAGCTCACCGACCCCCGGAATGAACACCGGGGAGCTGTTTTTT CASSPTPGMNTGELFF
TRBJ2-7 few TRBV18 . TGTGCCAGCTCACACCTCCCGACAGATGGCGAGCAGTACTTC CASSHLPTDGEQYF
TRBJ2-7 . TRBV18 . TGTGCCAGCTCACAACCCGGGACCAGCTCCTACGAGCAGTACTTC CASSQPGTSSYEQYF
TRBJ1-5 many TRBV6-2/TRBV6-3 . TGTGCCAGCAGTCACGGACGCAATCAGCCCCAGCATTTT CASSHGRNQPQHF
TRBJ1-1 many TRBV6-2/TRBV6-3 . TGTGCCAGCTGTTGGGCCCACAGGGTGATCTCGAACACTGAAGCTTTCTTT CASCWAHRVISNTEAFF
TRBJ2-5 . TRBV7-6 TRBD2 TGTGCCAGCAGCCCCCTCTTCCGTGGACTAGCGCCTCAAGAGACCCAGTACTTC CASSPLFRGLAPQETQYF
TRBJ2-7 few TRBV12-3/TRBV12-4 TRBD2 TGTGCCAGCAGTCGACTGGGAGGGAGATCCTACGAGCAGTACTTC CASSRLGGRSYEQYF
TRBJ1-5 . TRBV30 . TGTGCCTGGAGCGGATACAATCAGCCCCAGCATTTT CAWSGYNQPQHF
TRBJ1-2 many TRBV29-1 TRBD1 TGCAGCCTCCGGGACAGGGGGCCCGGTGGCGGCTACACCTTC CSLRDRGPGGGYTF
TRBJ2-2 . TRBV2 TRBD1 TGTGCCAGCAGCGAGAATTTTGGGACAGGCACCGGGGAGCTGTTTTTT CASSENFGTGTGELFF
TRBJ2-7 . TRBV19 . TGTGCCAGTAGTACTCGTGGTGGCAGGGACTACGAGCAGTACTTC CASSTRGGRDYEQYF